What follows is one T cell receptor (beta chain) and its context. In the original analysis: How many nucleated cells were present was estimated from reference gene primer amplification. This table comes from immunoSEQ multiplex PCR, and its TCRdb copy is limited to in-frame clones, with some not included. The V and J calls and clone size come from that table; D and trimming were worked out from the DNA. In the table there are roughly 120,000 clones, more than 70% of which are singletons. The data belong to a study of blood T cell repertoires in COVID-19. Turning to the study itself: T cells, B-cell-depleted T cells, or PBMCs supplied cDNA or gDNA.

Trimming took off 2 bases at V and 2 bases at J, with 7 bases between the two ends. The germline V gene has CDR1 SNHLY and CDR2 FYNNEI. The CDR3 contains 13 residues. The V call is TRBV2, the J call TRBJ2-7; D is ambiguous. The source material was peripheral blood. This TCR was recovered from a human donor in a cohort sampled during active COVID-19. The CDR3 bases are TGTGCCAGCAGTGAATCGGCGGCCTACGAGCAGTACTTC. It encodes CASSESAAYEQYF.